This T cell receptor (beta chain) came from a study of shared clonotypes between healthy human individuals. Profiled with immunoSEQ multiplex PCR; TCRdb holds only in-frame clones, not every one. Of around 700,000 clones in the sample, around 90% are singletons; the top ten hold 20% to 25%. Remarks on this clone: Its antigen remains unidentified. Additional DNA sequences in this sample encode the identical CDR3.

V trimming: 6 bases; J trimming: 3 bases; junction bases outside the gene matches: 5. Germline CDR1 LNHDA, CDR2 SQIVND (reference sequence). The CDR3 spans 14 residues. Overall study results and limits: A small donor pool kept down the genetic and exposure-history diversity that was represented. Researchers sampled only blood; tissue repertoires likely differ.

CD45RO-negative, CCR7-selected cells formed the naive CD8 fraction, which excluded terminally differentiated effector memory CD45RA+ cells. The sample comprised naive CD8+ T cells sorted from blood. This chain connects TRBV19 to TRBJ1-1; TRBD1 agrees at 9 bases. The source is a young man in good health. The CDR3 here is CASSTGQGYTEAFF. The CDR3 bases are TGTGCCAGTAGCACGGGACAGGGCTACACTGAAGCTTTCTTT.